This entry is about one TCR beta chain. Amplification of TCR beta CDR3 regions used RNA as the template. Carried out on the TCR CDR3, a first-round RT-PCR used the HTBI primer set. Via MiXCR, TCRdb re-called the multiplex PCR reads, giving one row per CDR3 protein. The table lists about 610,000 distinct CDR3 sequences, roughly 14% of them singletons. This record belongs to a study of T cells in Graves' hyperthyroidism and ophthalmopathy. Trimming at V came to 5 bases and at J to 2 bases, leaving 13 bases not matched to a gene. The germline V gene has CDR1 DFQATT and CDR2 SNEGSKA (reference sequence). The CDR3 covers 16 residues.

Sequencing input: blood. The sequence came from a woman aged 40 to 49 with Graves' ophthalmopathy. V usage is TRBV20-1 and J usage is TRBJ2-7; 9 positions agree with TRBD2. The CDR3 reads CSASPGVTSGPYEQYF. The CDR3 nucleotides read TGCAGTGCTTCCCCGGGGGTGACTAGCGGCCCCTACGAGCAGTACTTC.